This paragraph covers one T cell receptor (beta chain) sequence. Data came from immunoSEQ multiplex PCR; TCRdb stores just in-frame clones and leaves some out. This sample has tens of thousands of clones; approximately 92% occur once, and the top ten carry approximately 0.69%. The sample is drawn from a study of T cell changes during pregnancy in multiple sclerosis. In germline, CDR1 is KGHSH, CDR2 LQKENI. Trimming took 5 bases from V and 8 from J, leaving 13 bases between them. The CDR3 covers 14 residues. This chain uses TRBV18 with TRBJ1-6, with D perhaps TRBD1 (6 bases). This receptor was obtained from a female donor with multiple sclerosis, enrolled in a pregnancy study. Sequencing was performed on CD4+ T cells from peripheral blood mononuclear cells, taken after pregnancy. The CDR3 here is CASSGTPIDSPLHF. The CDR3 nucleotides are TGTGCCAGCTCAGGGACACCTATAGATTCACCCCTCCACTTT.